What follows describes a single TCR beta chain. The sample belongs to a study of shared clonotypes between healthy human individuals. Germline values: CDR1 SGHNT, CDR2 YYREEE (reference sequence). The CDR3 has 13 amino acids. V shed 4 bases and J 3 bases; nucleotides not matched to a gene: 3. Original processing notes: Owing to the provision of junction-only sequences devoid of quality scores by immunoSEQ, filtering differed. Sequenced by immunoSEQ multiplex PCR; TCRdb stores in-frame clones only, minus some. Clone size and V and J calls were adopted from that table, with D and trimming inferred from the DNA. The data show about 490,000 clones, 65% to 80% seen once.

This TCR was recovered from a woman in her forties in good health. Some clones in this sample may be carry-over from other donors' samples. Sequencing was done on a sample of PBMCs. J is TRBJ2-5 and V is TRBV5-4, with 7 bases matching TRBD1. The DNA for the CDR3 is TGTGCCAGCAGCATAACAGGGGAAGAGACCCAGTACTTC. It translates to CASSITGEETQYF.